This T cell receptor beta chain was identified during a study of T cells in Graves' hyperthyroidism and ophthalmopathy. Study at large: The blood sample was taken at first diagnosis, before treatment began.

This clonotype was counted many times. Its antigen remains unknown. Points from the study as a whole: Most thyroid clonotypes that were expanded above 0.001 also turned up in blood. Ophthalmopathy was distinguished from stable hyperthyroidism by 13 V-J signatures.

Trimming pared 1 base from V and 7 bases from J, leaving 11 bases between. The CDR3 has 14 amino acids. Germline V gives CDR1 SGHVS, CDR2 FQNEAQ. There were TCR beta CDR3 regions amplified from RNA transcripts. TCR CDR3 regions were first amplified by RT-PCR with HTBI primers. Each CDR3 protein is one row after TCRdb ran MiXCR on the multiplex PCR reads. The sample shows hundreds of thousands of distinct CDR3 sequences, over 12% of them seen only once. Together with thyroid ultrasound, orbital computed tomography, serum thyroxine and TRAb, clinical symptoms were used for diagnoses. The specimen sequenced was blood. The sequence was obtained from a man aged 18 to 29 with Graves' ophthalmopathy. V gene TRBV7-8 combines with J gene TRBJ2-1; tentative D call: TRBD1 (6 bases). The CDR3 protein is CASSLESRGNEQFF. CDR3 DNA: TGTGCCAGCAGCTTAGAAAGCAGGGGTAATGAGCAGTTCTTC.